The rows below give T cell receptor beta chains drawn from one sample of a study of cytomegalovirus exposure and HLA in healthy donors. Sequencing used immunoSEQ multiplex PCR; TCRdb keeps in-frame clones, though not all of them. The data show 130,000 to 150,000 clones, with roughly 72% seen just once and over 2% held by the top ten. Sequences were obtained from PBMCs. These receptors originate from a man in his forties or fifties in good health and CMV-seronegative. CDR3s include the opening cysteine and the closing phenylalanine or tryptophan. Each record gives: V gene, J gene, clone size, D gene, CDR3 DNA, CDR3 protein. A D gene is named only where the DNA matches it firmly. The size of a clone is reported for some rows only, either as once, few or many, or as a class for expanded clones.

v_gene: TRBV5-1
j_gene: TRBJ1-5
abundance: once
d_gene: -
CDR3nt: TGCGCCAGCAGCTTGGATCAGGGACAGCCCCAGCATTTT
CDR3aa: CASSLDQGQPQHF

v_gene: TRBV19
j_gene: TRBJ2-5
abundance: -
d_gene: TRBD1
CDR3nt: TGTGCCAGTAGTATTGGTTCCACCGGGACAGGGAAGACCCAGTACTTC
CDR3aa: CASSIGSTGTGKTQYF

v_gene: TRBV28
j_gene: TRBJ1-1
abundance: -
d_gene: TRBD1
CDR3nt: TGTGCCAGCAGTTCCCGGACAGGGGCGATGAACACTGAAGCTTTCTTT
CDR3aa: CASSSRTGAMNTEAFF

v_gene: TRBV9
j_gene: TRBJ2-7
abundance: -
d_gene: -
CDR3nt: TGTGCCAGCAGCGCCCGGGACTACGAGCAGTACTTC
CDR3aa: CASSARDYEQYF

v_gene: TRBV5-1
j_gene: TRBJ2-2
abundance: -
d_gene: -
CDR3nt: TGCGCCAGCAGCTTGCAGGGGCCTAACACCGGGGAGCTGTTTTTT
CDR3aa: CASSLQGPNTGELFF

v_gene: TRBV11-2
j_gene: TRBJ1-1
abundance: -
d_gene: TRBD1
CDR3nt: TGTGCCAGCAGCACCTCAGGGGGCGGGACTGAAGCTTTCTTT
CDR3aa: CASSTSGGGTEAFF

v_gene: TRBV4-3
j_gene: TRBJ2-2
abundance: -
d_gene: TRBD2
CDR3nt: TGCGCCAGCAGCCAGACCCTCGGACTAGCGGGAGTAAGAACCGGGGAGCTGTTTTTT
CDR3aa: CASSQTLGLAGVRTGELFF

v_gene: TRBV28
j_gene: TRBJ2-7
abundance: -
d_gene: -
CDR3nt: TGTGCCAGCAGTAGGGGTTTTAGGTACGAGCAGTACTTC
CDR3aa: CASSRGFRYEQYF

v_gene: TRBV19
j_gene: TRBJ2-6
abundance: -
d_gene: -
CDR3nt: TGTGCCAGTAGTGCCCTCCCACGGGGGGCACAATCCGGGGCCAACGTCCTGACTTTC
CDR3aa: CASSALPRGAQSGANVLTF

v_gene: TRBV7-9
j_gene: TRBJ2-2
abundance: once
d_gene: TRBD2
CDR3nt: TGTGCCAGCAGACGACTAGCGGGAGGGACGAACACCGGGGAGCTGTTTTTT
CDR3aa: CASRRLAGGTNTGELFF

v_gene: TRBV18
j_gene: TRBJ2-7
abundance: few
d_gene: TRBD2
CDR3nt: TGTGCCAGCTCATCCAATAGCGGGAGGATCTCCTACGAGCAGTACTTC
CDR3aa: CASSSNSGRISYEQYF

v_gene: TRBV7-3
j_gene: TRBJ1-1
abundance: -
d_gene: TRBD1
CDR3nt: TGTGCCAGCAGCGAACAGGGGGCGATCACTGAAGCTTTCTTT
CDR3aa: CASSEQGAITEAFF

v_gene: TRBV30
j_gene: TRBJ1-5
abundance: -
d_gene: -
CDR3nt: TGTGCCTGGAACCTTGCGGGGGGAAATCAGCCCCAGCATTTT
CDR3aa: CAWNLAGGNQPQHF

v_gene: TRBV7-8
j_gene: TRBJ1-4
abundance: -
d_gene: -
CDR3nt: TGTGCCAGCAGCCCTTTCAGCCGACAGCACCCTGCAACTAATGAAAAACTGTTTTTT
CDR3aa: CASSPFSRQHPATNEKLFF

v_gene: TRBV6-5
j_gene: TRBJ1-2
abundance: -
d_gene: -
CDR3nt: TGTGCCAGCAGTCTCACGGGGGGGGCGAAAGGCTACACCTTC
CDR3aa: CASSLTGGAKGYTF

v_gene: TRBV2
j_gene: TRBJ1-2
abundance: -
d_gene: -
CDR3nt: TGTGCCAGCAGCCCCGTTGACTATGGCTACACCTTC
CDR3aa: CASSPVDYGYTF

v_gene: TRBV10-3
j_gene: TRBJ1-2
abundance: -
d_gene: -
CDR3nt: TGTGCCATCAGTGAATGGGAAGGGGTGATGGGCGGCTACACCTTC
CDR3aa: CAISEWEGVMGGYTF

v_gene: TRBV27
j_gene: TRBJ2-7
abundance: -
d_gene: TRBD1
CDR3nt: TGTGCCAGCAGTTTAAACAGGGGCTTCCACGAGCAGTACTTC
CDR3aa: CASSLNRGFHEQYF

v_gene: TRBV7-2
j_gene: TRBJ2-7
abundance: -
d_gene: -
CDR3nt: TGTGCCAGCAGTAGGGAGGTCTCCTACGAGCAGTACTTC
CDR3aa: CASSREVSYEQYF

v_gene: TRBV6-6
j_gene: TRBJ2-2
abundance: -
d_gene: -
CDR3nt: TGTGCCAGCAGTTACCTCGACAGCCCGAACACCGGGGAGCTGTTTTTT
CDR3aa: CASSYLDSPNTGELFF

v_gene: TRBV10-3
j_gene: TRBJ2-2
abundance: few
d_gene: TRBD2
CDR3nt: TGTGCCACGTCCAGCGGGGGGACCGGGGAGCTGTTTTTT
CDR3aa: CATSSGGTGELFF

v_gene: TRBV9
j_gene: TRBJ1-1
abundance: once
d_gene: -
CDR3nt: TGTGCCAGCAAAAGAAACCGGGCTTTCTTT
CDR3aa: CASKRNRAFF

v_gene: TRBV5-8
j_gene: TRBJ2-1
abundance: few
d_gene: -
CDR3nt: TGTGCCAGCAGCTTCCGGGTCAATGAGCAGTTCTTC
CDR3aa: CASSFRVNEQFF

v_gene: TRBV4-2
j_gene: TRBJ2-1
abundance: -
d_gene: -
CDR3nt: TGTGCCAGCAGCCAAGATGGAGTAGCGGACAATGAGCAGTTCTTC
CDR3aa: CASSQDGVADNEQFF